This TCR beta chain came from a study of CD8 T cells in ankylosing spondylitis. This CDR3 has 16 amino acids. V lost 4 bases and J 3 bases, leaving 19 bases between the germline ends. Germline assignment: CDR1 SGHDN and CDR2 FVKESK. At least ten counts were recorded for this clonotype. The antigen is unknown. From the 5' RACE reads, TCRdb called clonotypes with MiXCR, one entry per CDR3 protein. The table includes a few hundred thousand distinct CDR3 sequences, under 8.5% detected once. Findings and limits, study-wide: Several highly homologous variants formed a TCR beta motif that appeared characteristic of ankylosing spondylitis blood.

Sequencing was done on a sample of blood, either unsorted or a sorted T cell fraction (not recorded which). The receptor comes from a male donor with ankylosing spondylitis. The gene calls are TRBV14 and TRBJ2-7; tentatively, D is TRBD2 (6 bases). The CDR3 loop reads CASSRGGWPIVYEQYF. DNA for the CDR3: TGTGCCAGCAGCCGTGGGGGGTGGCCTATTGTCTACGAGCAGTACTTC.